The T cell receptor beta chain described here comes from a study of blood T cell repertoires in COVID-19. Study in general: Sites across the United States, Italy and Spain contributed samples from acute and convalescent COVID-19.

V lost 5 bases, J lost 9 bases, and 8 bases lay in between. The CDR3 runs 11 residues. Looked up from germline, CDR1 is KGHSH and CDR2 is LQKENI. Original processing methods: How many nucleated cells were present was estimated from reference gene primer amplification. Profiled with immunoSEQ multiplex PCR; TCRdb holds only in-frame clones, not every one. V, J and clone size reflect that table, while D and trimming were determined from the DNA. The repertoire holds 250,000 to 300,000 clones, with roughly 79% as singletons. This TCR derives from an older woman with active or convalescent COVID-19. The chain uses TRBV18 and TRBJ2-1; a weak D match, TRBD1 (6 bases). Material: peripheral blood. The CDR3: CASSARGEQFF. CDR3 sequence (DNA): TGTGCCAGCTCAGCCAGGGGTGAGCAGTTCTTC.